Listed here is a single TCR beta chain. The record originates from a study of PD-L1 blockade in urothelial cancer. Study-wide context: Patients started atezolizumab in the mid-2010s, 1,200 mg intravenously every 3 weeks. Between 0 and 3 prior chemotherapy regimens had been given to patients.

Here immunoSEQ multiplex PCR was the method, and the copy in TCRdb shows in-frame clones only, minus some. Seen here are 85,000 to 95,000 clones, around 90% observed once, and the top ten hold around 1.6%. Germline V lookup: CDR1 SGHRS, CDR2 YFSETQ. Trimming pared 4 bases from V and 8 bases from J, leaving 16 bases between. The CDR3 covers 13 residues. The time point is: pretreatment peripheral blood. The V gene is TRBV5-1, the J gene TRBJ2-7, with D possibly TRBD2 on 7 matching bases. Here the sequenced sample was PBMCs, taken around atezolizumab (anti-PD-L1) treatment. The sequence came from a man between 60 and 75 years old with urothelial cancer. CDR3 region: CASSPGGGSKQYF. CDR3 bases: TGCGCCAGCAGCCCTGGGGGCGGGAGTAAGCAGTACTTC.